The clone carrying this T cell receptor (beta chain) was seen ten or more times. The target antigen is unknown. This sample was taken from a study of T-cell reconstitution after alpha-beta-depleted transplantation in children. Deletions cut 1 base from V and 5 bases from J, with 14 bases between. This CDR3 has 15 residues. Germline V lookup: CDR1 MNHEY, CDR2 SMNVEV (reference sequence). Molecular barcoding with unique molecular identifiers was used for the TCRbeta library. TCRdb ran MiXCR on the PCR reads and lists one entry per CDR3 protein. The table includes tens of thousands of distinct CDR3 sequences, under 7.5% detected once. Study-wide points: Where some patients showed high TCRbeta diversity at day 60, it came from recipient T cells and thymic progenitors that had survived. The study reportedly traced alpha-beta T cells about two months after transplant to several hundred expanded graft clones. T-cell numbers and diversity one year post-transplant derived largely from freshly generated T cells.

The starting material was peripheral blood, obtained 60 days after TCRalphabeta/CD19-depleted stem cell transplant. The rearrangement joins TRBV27 to TRBJ2-5, with a possible D match to TRBD2 (6 bases). The clonotype originates from a child under two years old who had a stem cell transplant for acute myeloid leukemia, so the T cells may come from the graft donor. DNA for the CDR3: TGTGCCAGCAGTTTATGGGGCTCCGCGGGGGAGACCCAGTACTTC. It specifies CASSLWGSAGETQYF.